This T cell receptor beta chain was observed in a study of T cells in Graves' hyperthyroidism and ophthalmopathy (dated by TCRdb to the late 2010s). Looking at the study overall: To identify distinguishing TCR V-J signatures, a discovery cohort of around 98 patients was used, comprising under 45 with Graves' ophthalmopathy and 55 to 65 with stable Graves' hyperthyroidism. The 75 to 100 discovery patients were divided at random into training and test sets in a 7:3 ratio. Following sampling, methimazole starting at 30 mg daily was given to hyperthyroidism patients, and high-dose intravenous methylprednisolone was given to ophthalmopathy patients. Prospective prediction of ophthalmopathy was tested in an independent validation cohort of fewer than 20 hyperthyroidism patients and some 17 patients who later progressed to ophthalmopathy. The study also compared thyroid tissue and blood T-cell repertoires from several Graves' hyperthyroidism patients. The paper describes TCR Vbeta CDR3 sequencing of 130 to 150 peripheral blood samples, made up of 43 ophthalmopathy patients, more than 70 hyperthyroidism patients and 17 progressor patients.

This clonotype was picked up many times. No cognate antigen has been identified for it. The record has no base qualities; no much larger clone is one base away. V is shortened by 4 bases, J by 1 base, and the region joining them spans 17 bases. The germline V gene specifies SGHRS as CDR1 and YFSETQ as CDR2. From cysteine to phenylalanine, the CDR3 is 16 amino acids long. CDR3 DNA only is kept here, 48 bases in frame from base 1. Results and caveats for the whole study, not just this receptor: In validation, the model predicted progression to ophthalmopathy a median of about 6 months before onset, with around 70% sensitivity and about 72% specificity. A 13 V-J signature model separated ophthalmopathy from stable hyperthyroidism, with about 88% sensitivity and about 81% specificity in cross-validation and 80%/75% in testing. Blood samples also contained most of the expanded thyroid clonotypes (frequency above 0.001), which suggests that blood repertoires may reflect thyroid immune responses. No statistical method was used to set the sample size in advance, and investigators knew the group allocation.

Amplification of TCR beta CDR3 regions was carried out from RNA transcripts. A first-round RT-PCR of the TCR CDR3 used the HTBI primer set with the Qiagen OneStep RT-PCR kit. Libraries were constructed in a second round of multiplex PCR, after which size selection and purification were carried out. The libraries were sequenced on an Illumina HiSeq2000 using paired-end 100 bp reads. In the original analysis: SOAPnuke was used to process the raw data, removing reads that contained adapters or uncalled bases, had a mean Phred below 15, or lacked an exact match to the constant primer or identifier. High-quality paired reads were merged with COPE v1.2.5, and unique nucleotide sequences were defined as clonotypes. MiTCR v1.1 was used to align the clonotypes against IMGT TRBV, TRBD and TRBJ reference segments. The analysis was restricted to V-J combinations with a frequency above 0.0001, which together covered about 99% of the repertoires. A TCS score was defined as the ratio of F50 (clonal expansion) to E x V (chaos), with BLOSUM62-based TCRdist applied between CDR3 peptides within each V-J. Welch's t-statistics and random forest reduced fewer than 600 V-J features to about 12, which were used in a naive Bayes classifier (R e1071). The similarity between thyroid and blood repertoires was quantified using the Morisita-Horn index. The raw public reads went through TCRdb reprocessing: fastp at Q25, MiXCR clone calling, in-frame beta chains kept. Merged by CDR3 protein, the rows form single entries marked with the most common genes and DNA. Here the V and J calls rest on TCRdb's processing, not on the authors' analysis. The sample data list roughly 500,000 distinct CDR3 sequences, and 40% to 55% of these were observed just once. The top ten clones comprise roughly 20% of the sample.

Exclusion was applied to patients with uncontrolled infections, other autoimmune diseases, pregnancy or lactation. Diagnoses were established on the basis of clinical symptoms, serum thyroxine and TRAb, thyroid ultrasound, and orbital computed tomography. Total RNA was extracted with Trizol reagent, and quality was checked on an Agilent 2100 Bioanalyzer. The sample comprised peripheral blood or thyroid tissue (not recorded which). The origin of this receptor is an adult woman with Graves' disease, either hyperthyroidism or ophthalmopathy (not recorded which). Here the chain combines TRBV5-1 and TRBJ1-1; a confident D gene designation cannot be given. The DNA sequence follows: TGCGCCAGCAGCACATCCCTCGGGCAGGAGAACACTGAAGCTTTCTTT. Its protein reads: CASSTSLGQENTEAFF.